This TCR beta chain appears in the sequencing data of a study of T cell responses to AZD1222 COVID-19 vaccine (dated by TCRdb to about 2021). About the full investigation: AZD1222 recipients whose second dose came at about 4 weeks and those whose second dose came at about 12 weeks were combined into one group, since spike-specific TCR depth and breadth did not differ between the two schedules. TCR sequencing covered 233 trial participants: 207 given two doses of AZD1222 and 26 given two doses of MenACWY control vaccine. Trial participants were enrolled by age into subgroups of 18-55, 56-69 and 70-plus years, and around 150, 28 and 57 TCR-sequenced participants, respectively, were included in these subgroups. General findings and caveats noted by the study authors: A significant rise in spike-specific TCR breadth and depth was observed after two AZD1222 doses relative to day 0 and relative to MenACWY recipients. Conclusions about previously exposed vaccinees were limited because only six or seven AZD1222 recipients were SARS-CoV-2 seropositive at baseline. Nearly half of unique spike-specific TCRs reportedly recognized epitopes outside regions mutated in the B.1.351 and B.1.1.7 variants. Vaccine-associated CD4 TCRs spanned the whole spike protein, with dominant responses in regions 160-218 and 743-854. The 56-69-year group was small, and its depth increase did not reach significance, likely because of low power. Most participants were white British and females outnumbered males, and the authors suggested that clonal diversity may have been underestimated. Because no day 14 peak-response samples were available, repertoires were characterized only after the peak T cell response.

The CDR3 regions of human TCRbeta chains were analyzed by immunosequencing. Turning to the authors' computational methods: TCRs in the repertoires were compared against a reference library of SARS-CoV-2-specific TCRs that had been generated with the MIRA antigen-specificity platform. Breadth was defined as the fraction of unique TCRs that were SARS-CoV-2-associated, and depth was defined as the fraction of total T cells that were SARS-CoV-2-associated. Using the MIRA data, each spike-specific TCR was assigned both to the spike region to which the TCR was reactive and to a CD4 or CD8 class. Log10-transformed breadth and depth values were compared by one-way ANOVA with Sidak's multiple comparisons tests. As stored in TCRdb, this immuneACCESS dataset retains in-frame rearrangements with V and J assigned. A fraction of the clones does not appear; measured against another copy, unresolved V genes explain less than half of the discrepancy, and the remainder lacks a known reason. V and J calls and clone size are copied from that table; D and trimming were computed from the DNA. This sample has some 150,000 clones in its table, and 70% to 90% of those were observed once. The ten largest clones take up roughly 3% of the sample.

Reading from cysteine to phenylalanine, the CDR3 counts 18 amino acids. Just CDR3 DNA is preserved here, 54 bases in frame from base 1. Sequences MNHEY (CDR1) and SVGEGT (CDR2) are obtained from the germline V gene. Here V drops 0 bases and J drops 0 bases, and the junction holds 4 bases not matched to any gene. With respect to this clone: Its antigen has not been determined. Qualities for individual bases were not recorded, and no much larger clone is one base off.

Reading the label with the study, this specimen's time point is: baseline before first vaccination. Vaccinee samples came from UK trials COV001 and COV002, including a single-blind randomized controlled phase 2/3 trial of AZD1222 (ChAdOx1 nCoV-19) in healthy adults. Trial participant PBMC samples were collected at day 0 and day 28 after the second dose for TCRbeta chain sequencing. The TCR was taken from an adult in good health. The chain joins TRBV6-2 or TRBV6-3 to TRBJ2-5; 13 middle bases align to TRBD2. Material: peripheral blood, obtained on day 0 of AZD1222 vaccination. For the CDR3, the sequence is CASSYSGLAGPYQETQYF. The DNA sequence is given as TGTGCCAGCAGTTACTCGGGACTAGCGGGACCGTACCAAGAGACCCAGTACTTC.